This T cell receptor beta chain was identified during a study of T cells in Graves' hyperthyroidism and ophthalmopathy. Study in general: Peripheral blood was taken when the disease was first diagnosed, before any treatment began.

This clonotype has ten or more counts. Its antigen is unidentified. The CDR3 is 11 residues long. The germline V gene has CDR1 MDHEN and CDR2 SYDVKM. The V gene lost 6 bases and the J gene lost 5 bases, with 7 bases spanning the gap. Study findings and constraints: Stable hyperthyroidism and ophthalmopathy were separated using 13 V-J signatures. In the blood, most expanded thyroid clonotypes above 0.001 appeared as well.

Authors of the study amplified TCR beta CDR3 regions from RNA transcripts. The HTBI set primed first-round TCR CDR3 RT-PCR. Each CDR3 protein is one row after TCRdb ran MiXCR on the multiplex PCR reads. This sample has 300,000 to 450,000 distinct CDR3 sequences; 15% to 20% occur once, and the top ten carry more than 30%. The source of this sequence is a woman aged 25 to 39 with Graves' hyperthyroidism that later progressed to Graves' ophthalmopathy. This sequence joins TRBV28 and TRBJ2-5; weak D call: TRBD2 (5 bases). The sample comprised blood. The DNA of the CDR3 is TGTGCCAGCAGCACGGGGGAGACCCAGTACTTC. As protein: CASSTGETQYF.